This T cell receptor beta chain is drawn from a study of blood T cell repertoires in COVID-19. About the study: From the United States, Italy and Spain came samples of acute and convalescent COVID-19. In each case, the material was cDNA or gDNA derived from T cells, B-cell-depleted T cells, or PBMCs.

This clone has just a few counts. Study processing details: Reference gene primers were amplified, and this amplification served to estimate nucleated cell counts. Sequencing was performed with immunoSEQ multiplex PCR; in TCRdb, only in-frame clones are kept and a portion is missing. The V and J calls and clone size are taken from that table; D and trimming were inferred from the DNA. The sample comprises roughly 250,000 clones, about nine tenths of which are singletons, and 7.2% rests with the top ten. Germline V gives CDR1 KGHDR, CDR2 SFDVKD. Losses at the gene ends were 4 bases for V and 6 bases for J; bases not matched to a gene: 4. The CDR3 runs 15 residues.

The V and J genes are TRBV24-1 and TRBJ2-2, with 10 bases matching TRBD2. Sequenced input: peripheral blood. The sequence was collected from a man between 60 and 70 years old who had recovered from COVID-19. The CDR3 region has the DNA TGTGCCACCAGTGACCCCAGCGGGGGGGCCGGGGAGCTGTTTTTT. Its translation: CATSDPSGGAGELFF.